What follows are 32 T cell receptor beta chains derived from one specimen sequenced in a study of CD8 T cells in ankylosing spondylitis. MiXCR, run by TCRdb on the 5' RACE reads, gives a single entry per CDR3 protein. The profile shows about 160,000 distinct CDR3 sequences, around 43% of them singletons. Material for sequencing was synovial fluid, either unsorted or a sorted T cell fraction (not recorded which). Receptors were obtained from a male donor with ankylosing spondylitis.

The chain combines TRBV5-1 with TRBJ2-1; possibly TRBD1 for D (5 bases). Germline CDR1 reads SGHRS; CDR2 reads YFSETQ. CDR3 length: 17 amino acids. V lost 0 bases, J lost 6 bases, and 19 bases lay in between. DNA of the CDR3: TGCGCCAGCAGCTTGGCCCAGGGAAGGGTGACCCTCAATGAGCAGTTCTTC. Its translation: CASSLAQGRVTLNEQFF.

The rearrangement links TRBV4-1 to TRBJ2-3, with TRBD2 as a possible D gene (6 bases). Trimming pared 5 bases from V and 3 bases from J, leaving 15 bases between. Germline V CDR1 and CDR2: MGHRA, YSYEKL. CDR3 size: 15 residues. CDR3 sequence reads: CASSSRDSLTDTQYF. The CDR3 DNA sequence: TGCGCCAGCAGCTCCCGGGACTCCCTTACAGATACGCAGTATTTT.

In its sample, this clonotype was seen once. V gene TRBV20-1 combines with J gene TRBJ1-1, with a weak D call TRBD1 (5 bases). Looked up from germline, CDR1 is DFQATT and CDR2 is SNEGSKA (reference sequence). CDR3 length: 12 residues. The CDR3 DNA is TGCAGGACCGCCGAGGGGCGGACTGAAGCTTTCTTT. This sequence encodes CRTAEGRTEAFF.

This clonotype was picked up a small number of times. The gene calls are TRBV12-3 or TRBV12-4 and TRBJ2-3; 7 bases agree with TRBD1. V lost 3 bases and J lost 2; bases outside the gene matches: 11. The CDR3 is 17 amino acids. This CDR3 is CASSLLAGTENTDTQYF. In DNA, the CDR3 is TGTGCCAGCAGTTTGCTTGCTGGGACAGAGAACACAGATACGCAGTATTTT.

The chain couples TRBV21-1 to TRBJ1-5; TRBD1, the table's D call, lacks a check against the DNA. TRBV21-1 is labeled a pseudogene. This CDR3 is 16 amino acids long. The CDR3 is CASSSGDGQVNQPQHF. The CDR3 bases are TGTGCCAGCAGCAGTGGGGATGGACAGGTCAATCAGCCCCAGCATTTT.

The V gene is TRBV4-1, the J gene TRBJ1-4; 9 nucleotides agree with TRBD1. This CDR3 contains 18 residues. J was trimmed by 6 bases and V by 0 bases; bases with no gene match: 11. Germline loops: CDR1 MGHRA, CDR2 YSYEKL. CDR3 sequence (DNA): TGCGCCAGCAGCCAAGATACGGGACAGGGAACCCCGTATGAAAAACTGTTTTTT. It is translated as CASSQDTGQGTPYEKLFF.

This clonotype was found a few times. The rearrangement joins TRBV25-1 to TRBJ2-7; no definite D call. The germline gives CDR1 MGHDK, CDR2 SYGVNS. Trimming shortened V by 9 bases and J by 0 bases, and 6 bases separated the two germline ends. The CDR3 spans 11 residues. CDR3 in amino acids: CARGNSYEQYF. The CDR3 bases are TGTGCCAGGGGCAACTCCTACGAGCAGTACTTC.

This clonotype was picked up a small number of times. The chain carries TRBV24-1 and TRBJ2-1; D might be TRBD1 or TRBD2, each matching 5 bases. CDR1 and CDR2 from the germline V gene are KGHDR and SFDVKD. V dropped 7 bases and J dropped 3 bases, with 12 bases sitting between them. The CDR3 consists of 14 residues. The CDR3 DNA reads TGTGCCACCAGCCTCGGGACGGACTACAATGAGCAGTTCTTC. As protein: CATSLGTDYNEQFF.

This chain joins TRBV6-5 and TRBJ1-5; no clear D. V gave up 0 bases and J gave up 0 bases, with 9 bases separating them. Germline values: CDR1 MNHEY, CDR2 SVGAGI. The CDR3 has 16 amino acids. The CDR3 bases are TGTGCCAGCAGTTACTCGAGGGCAGATAGCAATCAGCCCCAGCATTTT. Amino acid sequence: CASSYSRADSNQPQHF.

The V and J genes are TRBV20-1 and TRBJ2-5, with 10 bases lining up with TRBD1. CDR3 length: 14 residues. The junction had 9 bases not matched to a gene; V was cut back by 7 bases and J by 4 bases. CDR1 DFQATT and CDR2 SNEGSKA come from the germline V gene (reference sequence). The CDR3 loop is CSVSDRGSRETQYF. Here the CDR3 DNA reads TGCAGTGTTTCGGACAGGGGGTCTAGAGAGACCCAGTACTTC.

The CDR3 sequence is CASSPLDGTGELFF. The CDR3 nucleotides read TGTGCCAGCAGCCCACTCGACGGGACCGGGGAGCTGTTTTTT. The gene calls are TRBV7-9 and TRBJ2-2; D is unclear. CDR1 and CDR2 from the germline V gene are SEHNR and FQNEAQ (reference sequence). V shed 5 bases and J shed 5 bases, with 12 bases lying between them. This CDR3 is 14 amino acids long.

This clonotype appeared many times. This rearrangement joins TRBV18 to TRBJ2-7; 10 bases are a match to TRBD2. The ends lost 4 bases at V and 3 bases at J; junction bases unmatched: 6. The germline V gene has CDR1 KGHSH and CDR2 LQKENI. The CDR3 sequence is 15 residues long. The CDR3: CASSRTSGNFYEQYF. CDR3 nucleotides: TGTGCCAGCTCACGAACTAGCGGGAACTTCTACGAGCAGTACTTC.

This clonotype was picked up a small number of times. This chain joins TRBV10-3 and TRBJ2-7, with D hard to call. The germline CDR1 and CDR2 sequences are ENHRY and SYGVKD. The CDR3 has 13 residues. V lost 0 bases and J 0 bases, leaving 3 bases between the germline ends. The CDR3 DNA sequence: TGTGCCATCAGTGAGTCCACCTCCTACGAGCAGTACTTC. This gives the protein CAISESTSYEQYF.

This chain joins TRBV7-9 and TRBJ2-7; D not certain. The CDR3 extends over 12 amino acids. Germline lookup yields CDR1 SEHNR and CDR2 FQNEAQ (reference sequence). V lost 3 bases, J lost 2 bases, and 5 bases lay in between. CDR3 sequence: CASSFFAYEQYF. In DNA form, the CDR3 reads TGTGCCAGCAGCTTTTTTGCCTACGAGCAGTACTTC.

The rearrangement joins TRBV20-1 to TRBJ2-3, with 7 bases aligning to TRBD2. Germline-derived CDR1 and CDR2 are DFQATT and SNEGSKA (reference sequence). The ends lost 6 bases at V and 1 base at J; junction bases unmatched: 13. The CDR3 is made up of 16 amino acids. Here the CDR3 reads CSASRQVSGRTDTQYF. In nucleotides, the CDR3 is TGCAGTGCCTCCCGGCAGGTTAGCGGGCGCACAGATACGCAGTATTTT.

This clonotype was observed at least ten times. J is TRBJ2-1 and V is TRBV28; TRBD2 aligns across 7 bases. Per the germline V gene, CDR1 is MDHEN and CDR2 is SYDVKM. The trim removed 2 bases at V and 13 bases at J, leaving 8 bases unmatched. The CDR3 totals 13 residues. CDR3 DNA sequence: TGTGCCAGCAGTTTAATGGCGGGAGTTAACCAGTTCTTC. It specifies CASSLMAGVNQFF.

The chain has TRBV20-1 and TRBJ2-3; 8 bases agree with TRBD2. The germline V gene has CDR1 DFQATT and CDR2 SNEGSKA (reference sequence). The CDR3 runs 16 residues. The J segment lost 3 bases and the V segment lost 0 bases, leaving 8 bases of the junction unmatched. For the CDR3, the DNA is TGCAGTGCTAGAGATCTTGCCGGGAGGGGGACAGATACGCAGTATTTT. Protein: CSARDLAGRGTDTQYF.

This clonotype showed up many times. This rearrangement joins TRBV24-1 to TRBJ2-3; TRBD2 agrees at 8 bases. V gave up 4 bases and J gave up 1 base; unmatched junction bases: 3. The length of the CDR3 is 15 residues. Germline V CDR1 and CDR2: KGHDR, SFDVKD. This chain's CDR3 is CATSDPAGGTDTQYF. As DNA, the CDR3 is TGTGCCACCAGTGACCCAGCGGGAGGCACAGATACGCAGTATTTT.

This clonotype was counted a few times. The gene calls are TRBV7-9 and TRBJ2-1; D possibly corresponds to TRBD2 (6 bases). From germline, CDR1 is SEHNR and CDR2 FQNEAQ (reference sequence). This CDR3 spans 13 amino acids. The V gene lost 7 bases and the J gene lost 9 bases, with 16 bases spanning the gap. The CDR3: CASTEWGEGEQFF. CDR3 DNA sequence: TGTGCCAGCACCGAGTGGGGGGAAGGTGAGCAGTTCTTC.

The rearrangement joins TRBV10-3 to TRBJ2-7; D is uncertain. With 8 bases removed from V and 3 bases from J, the gap between germline ends came to 11 bases. Germline V CDR1 and CDR2: ENHRY, SYGVKD. CDR3 length equals 12 residues. CDR3 sequence (DNA): TGTGCCATCGGTCGAACCCACTACGAGCAGTACTTC. This translates into CAIGRTHYEQYF.

V and J are TRBV12-3 or TRBV12-4 and TRBJ2-1, with D tentatively TRBD1 (5 bases). Trimming cost V 3 bases and J 10 bases, with 13 bases left between them. The CDR3 sequence is 13 residues long. CDR3 sequence reads: CASSLGQLYEQFF. The CDR3 nucleotides read TGTGCCAGCAGTTTGGGGCAGCTATACGAGCAGTTCTTC.

The chain joins TRBV7-9 to TRBJ2-3; the D gene is possibly TRBD2 (5 bases). CDR1 and CDR2 from the germline V gene are SEHNR and FQNEAQ (reference sequence). The CDR3 is 13 amino acids. V gave up 5 bases and J gave up 2 bases, with 8 bases separating them. This CDR3 is CASSPGNTDTQYF. Written as DNA, the CDR3 is TGTGCCAGCAGCCCCGGGAACACAGATACGCAGTATTTT.

The CDR3 DNA reads TGTGCCAGCAGTGACGGCGGGAGCACAGATACGCAGTATTTT. This translates into CASSDGGSTDTQYF. V and J are TRBV6-4 and TRBJ2-3, with a tentative D call TRBD2 (5 bases). The germline CDR1 and CDR2 sequences are MRHNA and SNTAGT. The CDR3 is made up of 14 amino acids. V lost 2 bases to trimming and J lost 0 bases, with 6 bases between them.

The chain has TRBV29-1 and TRBJ1-2; D unresolved. Trimming stripped 7 bases from V and 4 bases from J, with 13 bases between. The V gene's germline CDR1 is SQVTM and CDR2 ANQGSEA. This CDR3 region has 12 residues. The CDR3 DNA reads as TGCAGCGCAAGGATCCCGATCTATGGCTACACCTTC. It translates to CSARIPIYGYTF.

The chain links TRBV24-1 to TRBJ2-3, with D unclear. Trimming pared 4 bases from V and 0 bases from J, leaving 16 bases between. This CDR3 comprises 17 residues. Germline CDR1 is KGHDR and CDR2 is SFDVKD. CDR3 loop: CATSDHLITSSTDTQYF. DNA of the CDR3: TGTGCCACCAGTGACCACCTTATTACGTCTAGCACAGATACGCAGTATTTT.

The chain has TRBV20-1 and TRBJ1-2; D is ambiguous. V dropped 3 bases and J dropped 4 bases, with 9 bases sitting between them. Germline V lookup: CDR1 DFQATT, CDR2 SNEGSKA (reference sequence). The CDR3 length is 12 residues. CDR3 sequence (DNA): TGCAGTGCTAGGAGGGAGATCTATGGCTACACCTTC. It translates to CSARREIYGYTF.

The chain employs TRBV5-5 and TRBJ2-7; 8 bases line up with TRBD1. CDR1 is SGHKS and CDR2 is YYEKEE in the germline V gene (reference sequence). After removal of 5 bases from V and 3 bases from J, the junction contained 10 bases not matched to a gene. This CDR3 has 15 residues. The CDR3 nucleotides are TGTGCCAGCAGTTCCGACAGGGGCGAAATCTACGAGCAGTACTTC. Protein product: CASSSDRGEIYEQYF.

This chain links TRBV12-3 or TRBV12-4 with TRBJ2-1; a possible D gene is TRBD2 (6 bases). Trimming pared 3 bases from V and 7 bases from J, leaving 19 bases between. The CDR3 has 16 residues. The CDR3 protein is CASSFFRSGGGNEQFF. The CDR3, as DNA: TGTGCCAGCAGTTTCTTCAGATCAGGTGGGGGGAATGAGCAGTTCTTC.

This sequence joins TRBV5-6 and TRBJ2-2, with TRBD2 matching 11 bases. With 4 bases clipped from V and 5 bases from J, the junction kept 7 bases outside the gene matches. The CDR3 is 16 residues long. The germline V gene has CDR1 SGHDT and CDR2 YYEEEE. The chain's CDR3 is CASSPLAGGTTGELFF. The CDR3 coding sequence is TGTGCCAGCAGCCCTTTAGCGGGAGGGACAACCGGGGAGCTGTTTTTT.

This chain links TRBV4-1 with TRBJ2-7; D is perhaps TRBD2 (5 bases). The CDR3 runs to 16 residues. The germline CDR1 and CDR2 sequences are MGHRA and YSYEKL. Between the trimmed V and J ends, which lost 0 bases and 0 bases, there was a span of 12 bases. In DNA form, the CDR3 reads TGCGCCAGCAGCCAAGATGGTAAGGACTTCTCCTACGAGCAGTACTTC. Its protein is CASSQDGKDFSYEQYF.

V gene TRBV3-1 combines with J gene TRBJ1-4; D remains ambiguous. Germline V lookup: CDR1 LGHDT, CDR2 YNNKEL (reference sequence). Trimming removed 7 bases at V and 7 bases at J, with 10 bases between. CDR3 size: 12 residues. In nucleotides, the CDR3 is TGTGCCAGCAAGGACCGTGCTGAAAAACTGTTTTTT. It is translated as CASKDRAEKLFF.

CDR3 region: CASSAGQGSGNIQYF. CDR3 nucleotide sequence: TGCGCCAGCAGCGCGGGACAGGGTTCGGGGAACATTCAGTACTTC. The J gene is TRBJ2-4, the V gene TRBV5-1; 9 bases are a match to TRBD1. This CDR3 is built from 15 residues. Germline CDR1 SGHRS, CDR2 YFSETQ. Trimming removed 4 bases from V and 7 bases from J; junction bases left unmatched: 9.